Shown below are 30 T cell receptor beta chains from a single sample sequenced in a study of blood T cell repertoires in COVID-19. The protocol was immunoSEQ multiplex PCR, while the TCRdb copy is restricted to in-frame clones and leaves out a portion. Of 300,000 to 500,000 clones in the sample, over 75% were seen once. Sequencing was performed on PBMCs or T cells enriched from blood (not recorded which). These receptors were taken from a woman between 25 and 40 years old with acute COVID-19.

This clone was detected only once. The chain recombines TRBV18 with TRBJ2-5; 9 nucleotides line up with TRBD1. Germline V CDR1 and CDR2: KGHSH, LQKENI. The V and J ends lost 3 bases and 5 bases, in that order; junction bases with no gene match: 16. The CDR3 contains 18 residues. Written as DNA, the CDR3 is TGTGCCAGCTCACCCCCTAGTCTTATCCTGGGACAGGGTGAGACCCAGTACTTC. Its protein is CASSPPSLILGQGETQYF.

The chain has TRBV7-9 and TRBJ2-7; 8 nucleotides agree with TRBD1. The CDR3 extends over 13 amino acids. The trim removed 7 bases at V and 3 bases at J, leaving 5 bases unmatched. The germline gives CDR1 SEHNR, CDR2 FQNEAQ (reference sequence). CDR3 DNA sequence: TGTGCCAGCATTCTTACAGGGGGCTACGAGCAGTACTTC. Residues: CASILTGGYEQYF.

The chain has TRBV4-2 and TRBJ1-5; D not resolved. CDR1 and CDR2 from the germline V gene are LGHNA and YNFKEQ. The CDR3 contains 14 residues. V lost 1 base and J 6 bases, leaving 10 bases between the germline ends. This chain's CDR3 is CASSQAKGGQPQHF. DNA for the CDR3: TGTGCCAGCAGCCAAGCGAAGGGAGGTCAGCCCCAGCATTTT.

The chain couples TRBV5-6 to TRBJ2-3, with 12 nucleotides matching TRBD2. Germline values: CDR1 SGHDT, CDR2 YYEEEE. J was trimmed by 4 bases and V by 1 base; bases with no gene match: 7. This CDR3 has 17 amino acids. CDR3 coding DNA: TGTGCCAGCAGCTTGTTGGCTAGCGGGGGGGCATCAGATACGCAGTATTTT. Translating it yields CASSLLASGGASDTQYF.

J is TRBJ1-5 and V is TRBV2; 7 bases fit TRBD1. The CDR3 contains 16 residues. V shed 6 bases and J 4 bases; nucleotides not matched to a gene: 12. Germline loops: CDR1 SNHLY, CDR2 FYNNEI. Here the CDR3 reads CASRDQTGVGNQPQHF. The CDR3 nucleotides read TGTGCCAGCAGGGACCAAACAGGGGTTGGGAATCAGCCCCAGCATTTT.

This clone was found a few times. J is TRBJ1-2 and V is TRBV12-3 or TRBV12-4; D uncertain. The CDR3 contains 13 residues. The V and J ends lost 6 bases and 8 bases respectively, with 16 bases between them. This CDR3 is CASSLLSLIGYTF. The CDR3 nucleotides are TGTGCCAGCAGCCTTCTGTCCCTAATCGGCTACACCTTC.

J is TRBJ2-5 and V is TRBV30; perhaps TRBD1 as D (6 bases). CDR1 GTSNPN and CDR2 SVGIG come from the germline V gene (reference sequence). Trimming took 1 base from V and 3 from J, leaving 6 bases between them. This CDR3 spans 12 amino acids. The CDR3 reads CAWSAGEETQYF. Written as DNA, the CDR3 is TGTGCCTGGAGTGCAGGGGAAGAGACCCAGTACTTC. The variable domain in full, completed from reference TRBV30 and TRBJ2-5, reads SQTIHQWPATLVQPVGSPLSLECTVEGTSNPNLYWYRQAAGRGLQLLFYSVGIGQISSEVPQNLSASRPQDRQFILSSKKLLLSDSGFYLCAWSAGEETQYFGPGTRLLVL.

The V gene is TRBV7-2, the J gene TRBJ1-5, with TRBD1 identical over 9 bases. The germline CDR1 and CDR2 sequences are SGHTA and FQGNSA. V gave up 4 bases and J gave up 0 bases; unmatched junction bases: 4. The CDR3 contains 16 residues. The CDR3 here is CASSSRTGDSNQPQHF. Here the CDR3 DNA reads TGTGCCAGCAGCTCCCGGACAGGGGATAGCAATCAGCCCCAGCATTTT.

The count of this clone is one. The chain has TRBV29-1 and TRBJ1-3, with D perhaps TRBD1 (6 bases). The CDR3 is 13 amino acids. Germline loops: CDR1 SQVTM, CDR2 ANQGSEA. The ends were cut back, 4 bases at V and 4 bases at J, with 11 bases in the middle. The CDR3 sequence is CSVVGQGGNTIYF. In DNA, the CDR3 is TGCAGCGTTGTGGGGCAGGGGGGAAACACCATATATTTT.

The chain joins TRBV29-1 to TRBJ2-3; 7 bases agree with TRBD2. CDR1 and CDR2 from the germline V gene are SQVTM and ANQGSEA. CDR3 size: 15 residues. The ends lost 1 base at V and 4 bases at J; junction bases unmatched: 8. CDR3 loop: CSVEVGTSDPDTQYF. CDR3 DNA: TGCAGCGTTGAAGTCGGTACTAGCGACCCAGATACGCAGTATTTT.

The chain couples TRBV28 to TRBJ2-3; TRBD1 matches at 8 bases. Trimming took 2 bases from V and 2 from J; bases not matched to a gene: 6. Per germline, CDR1 MDHEN and CDR2 SYDVKM. The CDR3 contains 16 residues. CDR3 in amino acids: CASSLSWTGHTDTQYF. For the CDR3, the DNA is TGTGCCAGCAGTTTAAGCTGGACAGGGCACACAGATACGCAGTATTTT. Full variable domain (remainder filled in from reference TRBV28 and TRBJ2-3): DVKVTQSSRYLVKRTGEKVFLECVQDMDHENMFWYRQDPGLGLRLIYFSYDVKMKEKGDIPEGYSVSREKKERFSLILESASTNQTSMYLCASSLSWTGHTDTQYFGPGTRLTVL.

The chain has TRBV19 and TRBJ1-4; 7 bases fit TRBD1. Germline CDR1 reads LNHDA; CDR2 reads SQIVND (reference sequence). After removal of 6 bases from V and 4 bases from J, the junction contained 5 bases not matched to a gene. CDR3 size: 14 residues. The DNA for the CDR3 is TGTGCCAGTAGCCGACAGGGATTTAATGAAAAACTGTTTTTT. This gives the protein CASSRQGFNEKLFF.

This sequence joins TRBV7-3 and TRBJ1-3; D might be TRBD1 (6 bases). Trimming cost V 2 bases and J 1 base, with 12 bases left between them. Germline V gives CDR1 SGHTA, CDR2 FQGTGA. The CDR3 runs 16 residues. CDR3 sequence reads: CASSLLQGISGNTIYF. The CDR3 DNA sequence: TGTGCCAGCAGCTTACTACAGGGAATATCTGGAAACACCATATATTTT.

CDR3 amino acids: CASSAGTDTQYF. DNA for the CDR3: TGTGCCAGCAGCGCAGGCACAGATACGCAGTATTTT. This chain uses TRBV5-5 with TRBJ2-3; no clear D. The ends were cut back, 4 bases at V and 1 base at J, with 4 bases in the middle. The CDR3 runs to 12 residues. Germline V gene data show CDR1 as SGHKS and CDR2 as YYEKEE (reference sequence).

The chain combines TRBV6-4 with TRBJ2-3; a weak D match, TRBD2 (7 bases). V was cut by 8 bases and J by 2 bases, with 14 bases left in between. The CDR3 is 14 amino acids. Germline V CDR1 and CDR2: MRHNA, SNTAGT. CDR3 sequence (DNA): TGTGCCAGCGGGTCGGGGGGCCACACAGATACGCAGTATTTT. The encoded protein is CASGSGGHTDTQYF.

The chain couples TRBV19 to TRBJ2-1, with 8 bases aligning to TRBD1. Per germline, CDR1 LNHDA and CDR2 SQIVND (reference sequence). The CDR3 loop spans 15 amino acids. V was pared by 7 bases and J by 5 bases, with 10 bases of the junction left unmatched. CDR3 nucleotide sequence: TGTGCCAGTATCCTTCAGGGGGCCGGAAACAATGAGCAGTTCTTC. Protein sequence: CASILQGAGNNEQFF.

The chain uses TRBV7-8 and TRBJ1-5, with D perhaps matching TRBD1 (5 bases). The CDR3 is made up of 16 amino acids. The germline V and J ends were trimmed by 5 bases and 3 bases, with 17 bases remaining between them. In germline, CDR1 is SGHVS, CDR2 FQNEAQ. The CDR3 nucleotides read TGTGCCAGCAGCCCGGGGGTGGGAACCATCAATCAGCCCCAGCATTTT. It translates to CASSPGVGTINQPQHF. Combining the CDR3 with reference TRBV7-8 and TRBJ1-5 gives the whole variable domain GAGVSQSPRYKVAKRGQDVALRCDPISGHVSLFWYQQALGQGPEFLTYFQNEAQLDKSGLPSDRFFAERPEGSVSTLKIQRTQQEDSAVYLCASSPGVGTINQPQHFGDGTRLSIL.

The V call is TRBV5-1, the J call TRBJ2-5, with D maybe TRBD2 (5 bases). The CDR3 has 15 amino acids. Trimming removed 5 bases at V and 3 bases at J, with 17 bases between. Germline CDR1 SGHRS, CDR2 YFSETQ. The DNA of the CDR3 is TGCGCCAGCAGTCGGACCACGGGGAGAGAAGAGACCCAGTACTTC. It codes for CASSRTTGREETQYF.

The V call is TRBV27, the J call TRBJ1-5; TRBD1 might be the D (6 bases). Germline loops: CDR1 MNHEY, CDR2 SMNVEV (reference sequence). V gave up 6 bases and J gave up 0 bases, with 12 bases separating them. The CDR3 covers 15 residues. The CDR3 loop reads CASSTTGYSNQPQHF. The CDR3 DNA is TGTGCCAGCAGCACTACAGGGTATAGCAATCAGCCCCAGCATTTT.

The J gene is TRBJ2-7, the V gene TRBV7-2; 11 bases map to TRBD2. After removal of 4 bases from V and 3 bases from J, the junction contained 8 bases not matched to a gene. Germline V gene sequence: CDR1 SGHTA, CDR2 FQGNSA. There are 16 residues in the CDR3. CDR3 loop: CASSSLAGGDHYEQYF. DNA of the CDR3: TGTGCCAGCAGCTCCTTAGCGGGGGGGGATCACTACGAGCAGTACTTC.

V usage is TRBV29-1 and J usage is TRBJ1-5; the D gene is possibly TRBD1 (6 bases). The CDR3 contains 13 residues. The V gene's germline CDR1 is SQVTM and CDR2 ANQGSEA. V was cut by 4 bases and J by 6 bases, with 13 bases left in between. The CDR3 region is CSVGVQGAQPQHF. The CDR3 coding sequence is TGCAGCGTTGGGGTACAGGGAGCTCAGCCCCAGCATTTT.

This rearrangement joins TRBV15 to TRBJ2-7; 12 bases align to TRBD1. Trimming took 3 bases from V and 5 from J; bases not matched to a gene: 8. The CDR3 length is 16 residues. Germline V gene data show CDR1 as LNHNV and CDR2 as YYDKDF (reference sequence). For the CDR3, the DNA is TGTGCCACCAGCAGCCGGGACAGGGGGCCGAGGAACGAGCAGTACTTC. This encodes CATSSRDRGPRNEQYF.

V is TRBV29-1 and J is TRBJ2-1; D uncertain. The V and J ends lost 7 bases and 7 bases respectively, with 8 bases between them. Germline V gene lookup returns CDR1 SQVTM and CDR2 ANQGSEA. The length of the CDR3 is 10 residues. CDR3: CSAHMNEQFF. CDR3 coding DNA: TGCAGCGCACACATGAATGAGCAGTTCTTC.

The chain has TRBV19 and TRBJ2-2, with a weak D call TRBD1 (6 bases). V was shortened by 3 bases and J by 1 base, with 18 bases between the two germline ends. In germline, CDR1 is LNHDA, CDR2 SQIVND (reference sequence). The CDR3 has 18 amino acids. CDR3: CASSIDPRDIWNTGELFF. DNA for the CDR3: TGTGCCAGTAGTATTGACCCCCGGGACATATGGAACACCGGGGAGCTGTTTTTT.

The chain links TRBV29-1 to TRBJ2-5, with D possibly being TRBD2 (6 bases). Germline V gene lookup returns CDR1 SQVTM and CDR2 ANQGSEA. This CDR3 has 13 residues. The V end lost 6 bases, the J end lost 5 bases, and 16 bases lay between the germline ends. The CDR3 DNA is TGCAGCGTCCGGGGGATGGATGTGGAGACCCAGTACTTC. It encodes CSVRGMDVETQYF. Complete variable domain (other parts from reference TRBV29-1 and TRBJ2-5): SAVISQKPSRDICQRGTSLTIQCQVDSQVTMMFWYRQQPGQSLTLIATANQGSEATYESGFVIDKFPISRPNLTFSTLTVSNMSPEDSSIYLCSVRGMDVETQYFGPGTRLLVL.

This clone came up once. The chain carries TRBV7-9 and TRBJ1-1; D is unresolved. V dropped 5 bases and J dropped 1 base, with 11 bases sitting between them. There are 14 residues in the CDR3. Germline V lookup: CDR1 SEHNR, CDR2 FQNEAQ (reference sequence). The CDR3 here is CASSLVGGNTEAFF. As DNA, the CDR3 is TGTGCCAGCAGCCTTGTTGGAGGGAACACTGAAGCTTTCTTT.

The chain uses TRBV7-8 and TRBJ2-7, with a tentative D call TRBD2 (5 bases). The CDR3 loop spans 14 amino acids. V shed 8 bases and J shed 4 bases, with 18 bases lying between them. CDR1 is SGHVS, CDR2 FQNEAQ, per germline. The CDR3 DNA sequence: TGTGCCAGCGCCCCTCCGGGGTACTCTTACGAGCAGTACTTC. Its translation: CASAPPGYSYEQYF.

The V call is TRBV24-1, the J call TRBJ2-3, with D perhaps TRBD1 (5 bases). The length of the CDR3 is 16 residues. Between the trimmed V and J ends, which lost 5 bases and 0 bases, there was a span of 14 bases. Germline V gives CDR1 KGHDR, CDR2 SFDVKD. CDR3 bases: TGTGCCACCAGTGGGACACCGGACCCTAGCACAGATACGCAGTATTTT. As protein: CATSGTPDPSTDTQYF.

This clone was counted a single time. Other DNA sequences in this sample translate to the same CDR3. The chain links TRBV6-5 to TRBJ1-1, with 7 bases fitting TRBD1. Germline loops: CDR1 MNHEY, CDR2 SVGAGI. The CDR3 spans 13 residues. The ends lost 6 bases at V and 1 base at J; junction bases unmatched: 2. The chain's CDR3 is CASRRTGNTEAFF. DNA for the CDR3: TGTGCCAGCAGGAGGACAGGGAACACTGAAGCTTTCTTT.

The chain joins TRBV7-3 to TRBJ1-1; no clear D. The CDR3 totals 14 residues. V dropped 3 bases and J dropped 3 bases, with 11 bases sitting between them. Germline assignment: CDR1 SGHTA and CDR2 FQGTGA. The CDR3 loop is CASSFRGRDTEAFF. The DNA for the CDR3 is TGTGCCAGCAGCTTTCGGGGTAGAGACACTGAAGCTTTCTTT.